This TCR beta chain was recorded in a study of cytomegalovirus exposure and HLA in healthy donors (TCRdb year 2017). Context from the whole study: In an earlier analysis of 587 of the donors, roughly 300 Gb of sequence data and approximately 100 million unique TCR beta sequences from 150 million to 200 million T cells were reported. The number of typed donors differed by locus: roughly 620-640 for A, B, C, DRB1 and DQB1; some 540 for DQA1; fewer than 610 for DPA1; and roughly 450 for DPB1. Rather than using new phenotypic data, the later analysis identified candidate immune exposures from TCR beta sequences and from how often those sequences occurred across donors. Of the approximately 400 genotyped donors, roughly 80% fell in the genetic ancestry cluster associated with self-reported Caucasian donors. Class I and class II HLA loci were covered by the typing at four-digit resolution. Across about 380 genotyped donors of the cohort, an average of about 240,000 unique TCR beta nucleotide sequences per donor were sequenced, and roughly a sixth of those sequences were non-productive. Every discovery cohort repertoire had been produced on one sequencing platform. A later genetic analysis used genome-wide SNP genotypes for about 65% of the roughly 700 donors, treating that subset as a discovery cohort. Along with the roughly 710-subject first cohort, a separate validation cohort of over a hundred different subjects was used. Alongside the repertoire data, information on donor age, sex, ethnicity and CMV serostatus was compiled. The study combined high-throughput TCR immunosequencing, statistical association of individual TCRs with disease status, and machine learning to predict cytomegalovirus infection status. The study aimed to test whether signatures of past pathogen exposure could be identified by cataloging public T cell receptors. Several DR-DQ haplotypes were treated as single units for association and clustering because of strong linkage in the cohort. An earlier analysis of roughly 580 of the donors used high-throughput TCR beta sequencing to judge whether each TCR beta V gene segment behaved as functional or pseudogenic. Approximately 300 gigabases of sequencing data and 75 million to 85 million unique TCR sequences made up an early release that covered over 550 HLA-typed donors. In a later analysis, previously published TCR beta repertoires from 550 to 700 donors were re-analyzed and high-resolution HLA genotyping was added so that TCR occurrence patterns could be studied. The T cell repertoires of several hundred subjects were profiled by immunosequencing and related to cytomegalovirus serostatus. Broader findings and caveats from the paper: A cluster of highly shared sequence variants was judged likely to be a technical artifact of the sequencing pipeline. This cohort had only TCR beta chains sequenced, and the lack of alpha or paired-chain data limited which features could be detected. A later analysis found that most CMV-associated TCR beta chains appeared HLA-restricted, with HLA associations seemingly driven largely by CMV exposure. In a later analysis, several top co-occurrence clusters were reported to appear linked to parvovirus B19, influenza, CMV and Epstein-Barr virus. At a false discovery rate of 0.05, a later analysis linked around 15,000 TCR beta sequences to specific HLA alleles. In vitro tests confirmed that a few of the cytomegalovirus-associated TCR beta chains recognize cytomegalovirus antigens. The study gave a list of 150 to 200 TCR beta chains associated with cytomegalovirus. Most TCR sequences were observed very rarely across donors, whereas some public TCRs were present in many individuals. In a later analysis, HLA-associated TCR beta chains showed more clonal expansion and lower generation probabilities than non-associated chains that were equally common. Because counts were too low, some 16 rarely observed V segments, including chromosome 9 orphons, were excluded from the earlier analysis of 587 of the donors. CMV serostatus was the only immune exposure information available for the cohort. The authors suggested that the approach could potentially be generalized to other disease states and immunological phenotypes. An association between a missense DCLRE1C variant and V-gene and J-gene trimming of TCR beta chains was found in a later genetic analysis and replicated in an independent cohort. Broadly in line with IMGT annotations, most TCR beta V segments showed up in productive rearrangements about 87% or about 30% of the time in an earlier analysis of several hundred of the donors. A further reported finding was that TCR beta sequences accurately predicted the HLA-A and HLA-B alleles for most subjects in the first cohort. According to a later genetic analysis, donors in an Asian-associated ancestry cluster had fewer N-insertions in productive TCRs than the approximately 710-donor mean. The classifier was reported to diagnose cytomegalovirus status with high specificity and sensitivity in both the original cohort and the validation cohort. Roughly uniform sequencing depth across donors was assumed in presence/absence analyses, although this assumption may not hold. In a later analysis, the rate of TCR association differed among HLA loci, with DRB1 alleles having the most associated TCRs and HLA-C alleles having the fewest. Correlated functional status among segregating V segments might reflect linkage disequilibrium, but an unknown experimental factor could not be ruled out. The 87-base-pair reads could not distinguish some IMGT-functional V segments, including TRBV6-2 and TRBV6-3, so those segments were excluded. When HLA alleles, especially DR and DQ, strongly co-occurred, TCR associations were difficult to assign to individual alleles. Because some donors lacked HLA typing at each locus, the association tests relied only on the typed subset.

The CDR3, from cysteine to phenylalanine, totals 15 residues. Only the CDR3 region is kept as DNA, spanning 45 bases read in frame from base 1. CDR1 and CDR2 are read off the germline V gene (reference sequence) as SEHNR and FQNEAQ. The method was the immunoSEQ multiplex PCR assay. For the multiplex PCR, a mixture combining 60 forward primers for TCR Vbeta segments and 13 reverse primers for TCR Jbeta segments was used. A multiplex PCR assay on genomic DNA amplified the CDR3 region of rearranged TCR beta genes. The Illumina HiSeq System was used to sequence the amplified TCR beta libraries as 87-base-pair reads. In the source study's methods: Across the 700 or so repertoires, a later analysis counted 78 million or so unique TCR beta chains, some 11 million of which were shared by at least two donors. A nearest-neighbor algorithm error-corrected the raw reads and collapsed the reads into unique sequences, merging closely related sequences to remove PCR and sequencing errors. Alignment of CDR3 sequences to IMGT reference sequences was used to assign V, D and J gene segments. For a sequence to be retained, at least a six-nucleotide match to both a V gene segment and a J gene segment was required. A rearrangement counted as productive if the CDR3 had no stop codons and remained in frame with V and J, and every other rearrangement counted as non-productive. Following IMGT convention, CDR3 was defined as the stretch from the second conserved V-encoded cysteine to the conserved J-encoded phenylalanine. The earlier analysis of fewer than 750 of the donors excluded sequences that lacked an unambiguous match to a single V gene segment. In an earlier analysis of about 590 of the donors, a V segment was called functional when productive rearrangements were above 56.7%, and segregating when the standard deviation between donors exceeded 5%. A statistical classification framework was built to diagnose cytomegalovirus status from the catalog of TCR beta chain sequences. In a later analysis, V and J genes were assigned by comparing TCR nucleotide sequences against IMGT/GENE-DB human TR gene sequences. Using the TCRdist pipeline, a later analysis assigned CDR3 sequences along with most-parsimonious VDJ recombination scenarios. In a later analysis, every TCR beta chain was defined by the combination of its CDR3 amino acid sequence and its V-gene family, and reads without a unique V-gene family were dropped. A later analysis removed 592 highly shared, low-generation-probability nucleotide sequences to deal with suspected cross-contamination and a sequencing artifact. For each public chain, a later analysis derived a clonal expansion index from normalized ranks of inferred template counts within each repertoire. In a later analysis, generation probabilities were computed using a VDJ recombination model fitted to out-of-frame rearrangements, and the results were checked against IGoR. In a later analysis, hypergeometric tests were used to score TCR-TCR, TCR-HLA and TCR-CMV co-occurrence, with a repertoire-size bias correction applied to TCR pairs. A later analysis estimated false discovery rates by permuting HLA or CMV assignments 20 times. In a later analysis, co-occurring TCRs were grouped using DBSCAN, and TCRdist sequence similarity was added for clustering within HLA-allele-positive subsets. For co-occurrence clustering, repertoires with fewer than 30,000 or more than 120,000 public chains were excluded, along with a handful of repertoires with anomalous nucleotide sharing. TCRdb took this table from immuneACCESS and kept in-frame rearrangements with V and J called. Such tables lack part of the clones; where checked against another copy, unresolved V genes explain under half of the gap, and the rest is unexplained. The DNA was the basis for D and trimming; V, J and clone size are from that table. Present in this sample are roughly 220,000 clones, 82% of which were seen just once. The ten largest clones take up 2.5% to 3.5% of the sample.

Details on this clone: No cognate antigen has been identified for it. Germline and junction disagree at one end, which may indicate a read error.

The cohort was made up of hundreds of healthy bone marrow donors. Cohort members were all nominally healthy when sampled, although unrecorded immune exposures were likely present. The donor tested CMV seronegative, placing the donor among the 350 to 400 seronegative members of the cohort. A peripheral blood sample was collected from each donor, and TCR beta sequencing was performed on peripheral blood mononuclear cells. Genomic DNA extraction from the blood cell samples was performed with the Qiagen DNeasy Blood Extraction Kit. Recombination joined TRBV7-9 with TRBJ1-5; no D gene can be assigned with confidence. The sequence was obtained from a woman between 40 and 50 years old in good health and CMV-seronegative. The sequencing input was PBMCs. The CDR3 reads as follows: CSSSLGGSVGQPQHF. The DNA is TGTTCCAGCAGCTTAGGAGGGTCGGTCGGTCAGCCCCAGCATTTT.